One sample yielded the 17 T cell receptor beta chains listed below, sequenced in a study of long-term antiretroviral therapy in people with HIV. A v3.0 immunoSEQ assay was performed at survey level. The method was immunoSEQ multiplex PCR; TCRdb's version includes in-frame clones alone and lacks a portion of them. The sample consists of about 14,000 clones, approximately 80% of them appearing once. The sample consisted of unsorted PBMCs, taken 0.4 years after starting antiretroviral therapy. The receptors derive from a man aged 30-40 years with HIV.

The genes are TRBV15 and TRBJ1-5, with D possibly matching TRBD1 (5 bases). The CDR3 extends over 15 amino acids. From germline, CDR1 is LNHNV and CDR2 YYDKDF (reference sequence). V was pared by 5 bases and J by 3 bases, with 14 bases between. The DNA of the CDR3 is TGTGCCACCAGCTCGGGGGGGGAAAACAATCAGCCCCAGCATTTT. Protein sequence: CATSSGGENNQPQHF.

V is TRBV28 and J is TRBJ2-2, with 9 nucleotides matching TRBD2. From germline, CDR1 is MDHEN and CDR2 SYDVKM. This CDR3 is 14 amino acids long. Trimming at V came to 6 bases and at J to 3 bases, leaving 2 bases not matched to a gene. CDR3 sequence (DNA): TGTGCCAGCAGCCTAGCGGGGTACACCGGGGAGCTGTTTTTT. It encodes CASSLAGYTGELFF.

This clone was seen just once. V usage is TRBV7-3 and J usage is TRBJ2-3; 8 positions match TRBD2. The V gene end was trimmed by 3 bases and the J gene end by 6 bases; junction bases not matched to a gene: 14. CDR3 length: 17 amino acids. Germline V gives CDR1 SGHTA, CDR2 FQGTGA. CDR3 DNA: TGTGCCAGCAGCTTTCGACTAGGCGGGGGGCCGTCGGATACGCAGTATTTT. This translates into CASSFRLGGGPSDTQYF.

The rearrangement links TRBV9 to TRBJ1-4; TRBD1 is a possible D gene (6 bases). Germline CDR1 SGDLS, CDR2 YYNGEE. The ends were cut back, 2 bases at V and 6 bases at J, with 14 bases in the middle. CDR3 length: 15 amino acids. The CDR3 DNA follows: TGTGCCAGCAGCGTGTCTTCAGGGGATTATGAAAAACTGTTTTTT. Translated, it gives CASSVSSGDYEKLFF.

The chain has TRBV10-1 and TRBJ2-7; 8 bases are shared with TRBD2. Germline CDR1 and CDR2: WNHNN and SYGVQD (reference sequence). CDR3 length: 14 residues. Trimming took 0 bases from V and 7 from J; bases not matched to a gene: 5. CDR3 DNA: TGCGCCAGCAGTGAGTCCGGGGGGGGCGGGGAGCAGTACTTC. This sequence encodes CASSESGGGGEQYF.

The gene calls are TRBV4-3 and TRBJ2-3; no definite D call. Per germline, CDR1 LGHNA and CDR2 YSLEER. The length of the CDR3 is 14 residues. V was pared by 0 bases and J by 1 base, with 5 bases between. The CDR3 coding sequence is TGCGCCAGCAGCCAAGAGACACGCACAGATACGCAGTATTTT. It translates to CASSQETRTDTQYF.

V usage is TRBV4-3 and J usage is TRBJ1-1, with D unclear. The CDR3 is made up of 17 amino acids. Germline CDR1 reads LGHNA; CDR2 reads YSLEER. V was cut by 1 base and J by 3 bases, with 18 bases left in between. CDR3 region: CASSQAVRTARDTEAFF. The CDR3 DNA follows: TGCGCCAGCAGCCAAGCCGTTCGGACCGCGAGGGACACTGAAGCTTTCTTT.

As DNA, the CDR3 is TGTGCCAGCAGTTTAAAGGGAGTCGAAAAACTGTTTTTT. Encoded protein: CASSLKGVEKLFF. The V and J genes are TRBV5-4 and TRBJ1-4, with D unclear. The V gene's germline CDR1 is SGHNT and CDR2 YYREEE (reference sequence). Trimming pared 5 bases from V and 8 bases from J, leaving 13 bases between. This CDR3 spans 13 amino acids. Combining the CDR3 with reference TRBV5-4 and TRBJ1-4 gives the whole variable domain ETGVTQSPTHLIKTRGQQVTLRCSSQSGHNTVSWYQQALGQGPQFIFQYYREEENGRGNFPPRFSGLQFPNYSSELNVNALELDDSALYLCASSLKGVEKLFFGSGTQLSVL.

This CDR3 is CASSSIRDRASYEQYF. CDR3 DNA sequence: TGTGCCAGCAGTTCAATCCGGGACAGAGCCTCCTACGAGCAGTACTTC. The V call is TRBV13, the J call TRBJ2-5; 7 bases align to TRBD1. The J call may be mistaken, given a closer DNA end match to TRBJ2-7. There are 16 residues in the CDR3. Per the germline V gene, CDR1 is PRHDT and CDR2 is FYEKMQ (reference sequence).

This clone was seen a single time. The chain employs TRBV5-1 and TRBJ2-4; 15 nucleotides line up with TRBD2. The V gene end was trimmed by 4 bases and the J gene end by 3 bases; junction bases not matched to a gene: 5. The CDR3 is made up of 17 amino acids. CDR1 and CDR2 from the germline V gene are SGHRS and YFSETQ. For the CDR3, the DNA is TGCGCCAGCAGCCACGGACTAGCGGGGGGGGACAAAAACATTCAGTACTTC. Protein product: CASSHGLAGGDKNIQYF.

The chain uses TRBV28 and TRBJ1-2; D might be TRBD1 (6 bases). The CDR3 loop spans 15 amino acids. CDR1 and CDR2 (germline): MDHEN, SYDVKM. V lost 5 bases, J lost 6 bases, and 19 bases lay in between. As DNA, the CDR3 is TGTGCCAGCAGTCGTTTGGGGTACAGGGAACATGGCTACACCTTC. Its translation: CASSRLGYREHGYTF.

The chain joins TRBV7-3 to TRBJ2-1; no definite D call. Trimming stripped 6 bases from V and 9 bases from J, with 15 bases between. The CDR3 contains 13 residues. Germline V CDR1 and CDR2: SGHTA, FQGTGA. The CDR3 spells CASSFSEVGEQFF. CDR3 bases: TGTGCCAGCAGTTTTTCAGAGGTGGGTGAGCAGTTCTTC.

This rearrangement joins TRBV5-1 to TRBJ1-1; D is unresolved. This CDR3 region has 14 residues. V was trimmed by 0 bases and J by 7 bases, leaving 13 bases between them. In germline, CDR1 is SGHRS, CDR2 YFSETQ. CDR3 amino acids: CASSLEADTVEAFF. DNA of the CDR3: TGCGCCAGCAGCTTGGAGGCGGATACGGTTGAAGCTTTCTTT.

CDR3 DNA: TGTGCCAGCAGTCAACCATTTAGCGATACCGGGGAGCTGTTTTTT. This codes for CASSQPFSDTGELFF. This chain joins TRBV4-2 and TRBJ2-2, with D tentatively TRBD2 (5 bases). The CDR3 runs to 15 residues. The V gene lost 6 bases and the J gene lost 5 bases, with 16 bases spanning the gap. CDR1 LGHNA and CDR2 YNFKEQ come from the germline V gene.

The genes are TRBV13 and TRBJ1-1; D is ambiguous. CDR1 is PRHDT, CDR2 FYEKMQ, per germline (reference sequence). This CDR3 contains 15 residues. V lost 5 bases, J lost 4 bases, and 17 bases lay in between. CDR3 amino acids: CASSPGSPWGTEAFF. The DNA of the CDR3 is TGTGCCAGCAGCCCCGGTAGCCCATGGGGCACTGAAGCTTTCTTT.

This clone was detected only once. The V and J genes are TRBV5-4 and TRBJ2-1; the match to TRBD2 covers 12 bases. V was clipped by 4 bases and J by 1 base; unmatched bases: 3. CDR1 is SGHNT, CDR2 YYREEE, per germline (reference sequence). This CDR3 has 16 amino acids. The CDR3 region is CASSVGTSGSYNEQFF. The CDR3, as DNA: TGTGCCAGCAGCGTCGGGACTAGCGGGTCCTACAATGAGCAGTTCTTC.

CDR3 residues: CASSLGWDSEPDTQYF. The CDR3 nucleotides read TGTGCCAGCAGCTTAGGATGGGACTCTGAACCAGATACGCAGTATTTT. The V and J genes are TRBV7-9 and TRBJ2-3; D is perhaps TRBD2 (6 bases). CDR1 SEHNR and CDR2 FQNEAQ come from the germline V gene (reference sequence). The CDR3 runs 16 residues. The V and J ends lost 1 base and 4 bases respectively, with 15 bases between them.